The rows below give T cell receptor beta chains drawn from one sample of a study of PD-1 blockade in mismatch repair-deficient tumors. The protocol was immunoSEQ multiplex PCR, while the TCRdb copy is restricted to in-frame clones and leaves out a portion. In the table there are 90,000 to 130,000 clones, over 60% of which are singletons. The specimen was peripheral blood, collected just over 59 weeks after starting pembrolizumab. The receptor source for this set is an adult with mismatch repair-deficient cancer. CDR3s include the opening cysteine and the closing phenylalanine or tryptophan. A D gene is named only where the DNA matches it firmly. Only part of the rows carry a size: once, few, many, or a class if the clone is expanded.

clone_size | d_call | j_call | v_call | cdr3_nt | cdr3_aa
NA | NA | TRBJ2-1 | TRBV4-2 | TGTGCCAGCAGCCCCGGGACTGGATACAATGAGCAGTTCTTC | CASSPGTGYNEQFF
few | NA | TRBJ1-1 | TRBV11-3 | TGTGCCAGCAGCCCCCGGGCGAGTACTGAAGCTTTCTTT | CASSPRASTEAFF
NA | NA | TRBJ1-1 | TRBV7-8 | TGTGCCAGCAGCTTACCGAGACAGGAATTTATGAACACTGAAGCTTTCTTT | CASSLPRQEFMNTEAFF
NA | TRBD2 | TRBJ2-3 | TRBV7-9 | TGTGCCAGCAGACCACCTAGCGGGAGGGCCGTAGATACGCAGTATTTT | CASRPPSGRAVDTQYF
medium-sized | NA | TRBJ2-7 | TRBV5-5 | TGTGCCAGCAGCTTTCGGACGGGGGACTCCTACGAGCAGTACTTC | CASSFRTGDSYEQYF
NA | NA | TRBJ1-4 | TRBV27 | TGTGCCAGCAAAAACCTCGACAGAGATAATGAAAAACTGTTTTTT | CASKNLDRDNEKLFF
few | NA | TRBJ1-2 | TRBV28 | TGTGCCAGCAGTCCATCGACAGGAGTCGGCTACACCTTC | CASSPSTGVGYTF
NA | NA | TRBJ2-3 | TRBV11-3 | TGTGCCAGCAGCCTAAGCGTCAGCACAGATACGCAGTATTTT | CASSLSVSTDTQYF
NA | NA | TRBJ1-5 | TRBV27 | TGTGCCAGCAGTTTTCGAAGCAATCAGCCCCAGCATTTT | CASSFRSNQPQHF
few | NA | TRBJ2-7 | TRBV6-4 | TGTGCCAGCCGAATGTGGAAGCAGTACTTC | CASRMWKQYF
NA | NA | TRBJ2-3 | TRBV5-1 | TGCGCCAGCAGCTTGAATCGGCGGGACGATAGCACAGATACGCAGTATTTT | CASSLNRRDDSTDTQYF
NA | NA | TRBJ1-5 | TRBV7-9 | TGTGCCAGCAGCTCCCAGACCGGGGAGACCCAGCATTTT | CASSSQTGETQHF
NA | NA | TRBJ1-1 | TRBV6-1 | TGTGCCAGCAGTTCAGGCCCTGAAGCTTTCTTT | CASSSGPEAFF
few | TRBD2 | TRBJ2-2 | TRBV6-6 | TGTGCCACAGCGGGAGCGAACACCGGGGAGCTGTTTTTT | CATAGANTGELFF
many | NA | TRBJ1-2 | TRBV7-2 | TGTGCCAGCAGCTCAACAGGACTTAGTGACTATGGCTACACCTTC | CASSSTGLSDYGYTF
NA | NA | TRBJ2-7 | TRBV7-6 | TGTGCCAGCAGCCAAACAGACAGTTCTTACGAGCAGTACTTC | CASSQTDSSYEQYF
NA | NA | TRBJ2-5 | TRBV2 | TGTGCTGAGCAAAGGGTCCTAAGCTCTCCTCAAGAGACCCAGTACTTC | CAEQRVLSSPQETQYF
once | NA | TRBJ2-7 | TRBV19 | TGTGCCAGTAGTTTCGGGGTCTCCTACGAGCAGTACTTC | CASSFGVSYEQYF
NA | NA | TRBJ1-5 | TRBV9 | TGTGCCAGCAGCGCCGGGACCGAAAATCAGCCCCAGCATTTT | CASSAGTENQPQHF
many | TRBD1 | TRBJ2-3 | TRBV10-3 | TGTGCCATCAGTGAAGGTCAGGGGGACACAGATACGCAGTATTTT | CAISEGQGDTDTQYF
NA | NA | TRBJ2-1 | TRBV5-1 | TGCGCCAGCAGCTTGGACGGGAGTCCTTACAATGAGCAGTTCTTC | CASSLDGSPYNEQFF
few | NA | TRBJ1-5 | TRBV4-2 | TGTGCCAGCAGCCAAGACAGGAACCAGCCCCAGCATTTT | CASSQDRNQPQHF
few | NA | TRBJ2-5 | TRBV19 | TGTGCCAGTAGGGTGAGCGGGCAAGAGACCCAGTACTTC | CASRVSGQETQYF
few | NA | TRBJ1-2 | TRBV2 | TGTGCCAGCAGCAACAGGGCTGGCTACACCTTC | CASSNRAGYTF
NA | TRBD1 | TRBJ2-6 | TRBV28 | TGTGCCAGCAGCCGCCTGCAGGGGGAAAGCTCTGGGGCCAACGTCCTGACTTTC | CASSRLQGESSGANVLTF
NA | TRBD2 | TRBJ2-3 | TRBV11-3 | TGTGCCAGCAGCCCCCTAGCGGGAATTACCTCAGATACGCAGTATTTT | CASSPLAGITSDTQYF
NA | TRBD2 | TRBJ2-5 | TRBV11-2 | TGTGCCAGCAGCCCAGGGACTAGCGGGAGTTTAGAGACCCAGTACTTC | CASSPGTSGSLETQYF
NA | NA | TRBJ2-7 | TRBV27 | TGTGCCAGCAGTCCCCTGTTGTGGTCCTACGAGCAGTACTTC | CASSPLLWSYEQYF
NA | NA | TRBJ2-2 | TRBV5-1 | TGCGCCAGCAGATTTAGGGATACCGGGGAGCTGTTTTTT | CASRFRDTGELFF
NA | TRBD2 | TRBJ2-4 | TRBV29-1 | TGCAGCGTTGTAGGGCTAGCGGGTTGGGGTGGGGCCAAAAACATTCAGTACTTC | CSVVGLAGWGGAKNIQYF
NA | NA | TRBJ2-7 | TRBV5-1 | TGCGCCAGCAGCTTGGAGACGAGTTTAAACGAGCAGTACTTC | CASSLETSLNEQYF
NA | NA | TRBJ2-1 | TRBV28 | TGTGCCAGCAGGCTCCCAGGAGTAAATGAGCAGTTCTTC | CASRLPGVNEQFF
NA | NA | TRBJ1-2 | TRBV11-2 | TGTGCCAGCAGCTTAGCGGGCCACAACTATGGCTACACCTTC | CASSLAGHNYGYTF
NA | TRBD2 | TRBJ2-2 | TRBV29-1 | TGCAGCGTGACCCCTCGGGGGACTACCACCGGGGAGCTGTTTTTT | CSVTPRGTTTGELFF
NA | TRBD2 | TRBJ2-7 | TRBV4-3 | TGCGCCAGCAGCCAAGAACGGCTAGCGGGAGTTGAGCAGTACTTC | CASSQERLAGVEQYF
NA | NA | TRBJ1-2 | TRBV5-4 | TGTGCCAGCAGCTTGGGGGGAGGCTACACCTTC | CASSLGGGYTF
NA | TRBD1 | TRBJ1-2 | TRBV5-4 | TGTGCCAGCAGCTCCTACACAGGGGCAACCTTC | CASSSYTGATF
NA | TRBD1 | TRBJ2-7 | TRBV7-2 | TGTGCCAGCAGCTTGAGGTCGGGACAGGGATTTTTCCGCCCCTACGAGCAGTACTTC | CASSLRSGQGFFRPYEQYF
once | NA | TRBJ1-4 | TRBV9 | TGTGCCAGCAGCCGGGGGGGTGCAACTAATGAAAAACTGTTTTTT | CASSRGGATNEKLFF
NA | NA | TRBJ2-7 | TRBV5-1 | TGCGCCAGCAGCTCCACCGGGACAAACTCCTACGAGCAGTACTTC | CASSSTGTNSYEQYF
few | NA | TRBJ2-7 | TRBV16 | TGTGCCAGCAGCCAAGCCCACACTTCCTACGAGCAGTACTTC | CASSQAHTSYEQYF
NA | NA | TRBJ1-3 | TRBV6-6 | TGTGCCAGCTATCGGCTAGATGGAAACACCATATATTTT | CASYRLDGNTIYF
NA | NA | TRBJ2-7 | TRBV29-1 | TGCAGCGTTGTGGGGGGCTCATCCTACGAGCAGTACTTC | CSVVGGSSYEQYF
NA | NA | TRBJ2-1 | TRBV18 | TGTGCCAGCTCCCCCTCCGATGAGCAGTTCTTC | CASSPSDEQFF
NA | NA | TRBJ2-3 | TRBV18 | TGTGCCAGCTCAATGAGCACAGATACGCAGTATTTT | CASSMSTDTQYF
few | TRBD1 | TRBJ1-2 | TRBV6-5 | TGTGCCAGCAGTTCAGGGGGCGGTAACTATGGCTACACCTTC | CASSSGGGNYGYTF
NA | TRBD2 | TRBJ2-5 | TRBV11-3 | TGTGCCAGCAGCTTAAGTGTCAGCGGGATAGGGGAGACCCAGTACTTC | CASSLSVSGIGETQYF
once | NA | TRBJ2-2 | TRBV11-2 | TGTGCCAGCAGCTTAGTCTTCGAGGTTGGGGAGCTGTTTTTT | CASSLVFEVGELFF
NA | TRBD2 | TRBJ2-5 | TRBV6-6 | TGTGCCAGCAGCCCCAGACTAGCGGGAGAAGAGACCCAGTACTTC | CASSPRLAGEETQYF
NA | NA | TRBJ1-2 | TRBV9 | TGTGCCAGCAGCGTAGGGGTTAACTATGGCTACACCTTC | CASSVGVNYGYTF
once | TRBD2 | TRBJ2-1 | TRBV7-2 | TGTGCCAGCCGGTCTAGCGGGAGAAATGAGCAGTTCTTC | CASRSSGRNEQFF
NA | TRBD1 | TRBJ1-1 | TRBV5-4 | TGTGCCAGCAGCTCCGGGACAGCGGCACGCGGATTATCAGCTTTCTTT | CASSSGTAARGLSAFF
NA | NA | TRBJ1-5 | TRBV12-5 | TGTGCTAGTGGTTTGGGGCAGGGTAAGGATCAGCCCCAGCATTTT | CASGLGQGKDQPQHF
NA | NA | TRBJ2-5 | TRBV30 | TGTGCCTGGAGCAGAACATCTCGGGCCCACGATACCCAGTACTTC | CAWSRTSRAHDTQYF
NA | NA | TRBJ1-4 | TRBV20-1 | TGCAGTGCCCAGGCGGGTGAAAAACTGTTTTTT | CSAQAGEKLFF